The clone carrying this T cell receptor (beta chain) was counted only a few times. The CDR3 sequence is 12 residues long. This sample is drawn from a study of blood T cell repertoires in COVID-19. TCRdb's table, derived via immunoSEQ multiplex PCR, lists solely in-frame clones and lacks some. This table holds some 200,000 clones, about 80% found once. This receptor was obtained from a human donor with acute or convalescent COVID-19. The donor label of this sample is uncertain. The material sequenced was peripheral blood. V is TRBV21-1 and J is TRBJ2-7; whether TRBD1, the table's D call, matches the DNA was not checked. TRBV21-1 is reported as a pseudogene. CDR3 protein: CASSHSTYEQYF. CDR3 sequence (DNA): TGTGCCAGCAGCCACAGCACCTACGAGCAGTACTTC.